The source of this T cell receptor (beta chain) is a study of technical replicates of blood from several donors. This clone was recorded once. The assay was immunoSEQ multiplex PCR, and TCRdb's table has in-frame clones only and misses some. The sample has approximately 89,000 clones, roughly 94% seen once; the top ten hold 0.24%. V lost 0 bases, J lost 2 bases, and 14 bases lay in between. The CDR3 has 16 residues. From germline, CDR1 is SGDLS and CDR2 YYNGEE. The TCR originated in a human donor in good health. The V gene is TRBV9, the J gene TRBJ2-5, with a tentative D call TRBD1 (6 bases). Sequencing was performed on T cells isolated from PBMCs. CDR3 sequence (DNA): TGTGCCAGCAGCGTAGCCTCTCGGGACACACAAGAGACCCAGTACTTC. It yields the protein CASSVASRDTQETQYF.